Listed below are T cell receptor beta chains from one sample, sequenced in a study of cytomegalovirus exposure and HLA in healthy donors. Profiled with immunoSEQ multiplex PCR; TCRdb holds only in-frame clones, not every one. The table lists about 270,000 clones, just over 70% of them singletons. The sample consisted of PBMCs. These receptors all come from a female donor in good health and CMV-seronegative. The CDR3 runs from the conserved cysteine through the conserved F or W. The order of the fields is D gene, V gene, clone size, CDR3 protein. A D gene is named only where the DNA matches it firmly. Expanded clones get a size class; other rows say once, few or many, or leave the size out.

D gene: TRBD1; V gene: TRBV10-3; clone size: -; CDR3 protein: CAISLDRGSYGYTF
D gene: TRBD2; V gene: TRBV6-5; clone size: -; CDR3 protein: CASRRTSGSEKYF
D gene: -; V gene: TRBV19; clone size: -; CDR3 protein: CACSSGNTIYF
D gene: TRBD1; V gene: TRBV5-6; clone size: once; CDR3 protein: CASSRDRGHEQYF
D gene: -; V gene: TRBV7-9; clone size: -; CDR3 protein: CSSSPLGGGPTTGELFF
D gene: -; V gene: TRBV7-7; clone size: -; CDR3 protein: CASSLGGRTDTQYF
D gene: -; V gene: TRBV30; clone size: -; CDR3 protein: CAWMRGPPYEQYF
D gene: TRBD1; V gene: TRBV2; clone size: once; CDR3 protein: CASTQLTGKAIQYF
D gene: -; V gene: TRBV7-9; clone size: -; CDR3 protein: CASSQRVGLDGYTF
D gene: TRBD1; V gene: TRBV11-2; clone size: -; CDR3 protein: CASSSPPGQLPYEQYF
D gene: -; V gene: TRBV7-9; clone size: once; CDR3 protein: CSSSLGQVGEKLFF
D gene: -; V gene: TRBV7-3; clone size: -; CDR3 protein: CASSLLGRGGGPGELFF
D gene: -; V gene: TRBV2; clone size: -; CDR3 protein: CASSEALRGFLFF
D gene: -; V gene: TRBV29-1; clone size: once; CDR3 protein: CSVVRSSGSTDTQYF
D gene: -; V gene: TRBV11-2; clone size: few; CDR3 protein: CASSPSRDSSYEQYF
D gene: TRBD2; V gene: TRBV6-1; clone size: -; CDR3 protein: CASRGAGADEQFF
D gene: -; V gene: TRBV5-1; clone size: -; CDR3 protein: CASSLGGMGETQYF
D gene: TRBD2; V gene: TRBV5-4; clone size: -; CDR3 protein: CASSFWTSGYEQYF
D gene: -; V gene: TRBV6-1; clone size: few; CDR3 protein: CASSEARLTSGNTIYF
D gene: TRBD2; V gene: TRBV11-2; clone size: -; CDR3 protein: CASGSPAGLAGRTDTQYF
D gene: TRBD2; V gene: TRBV25-1; clone size: once; CDR3 protein: CASSELSTSGRANEQFF
D gene: TRBD2; V gene: TRBV7-3; clone size: -; CDR3 protein: CASSQGLAGGSDTQYF
D gene: -; V gene: TRBV5-4; clone size: -; CDR3 protein: CASSLRFGGGQGNTIYF
D gene: TRBD1; V gene: TRBV7-9; clone size: -; CDR3 protein: CASSPKTGPQETQYF
D gene: -; V gene: TRBV6-6; clone size: once; CDR3 protein: CASSYAGTHLTDTQYF
D gene: -; V gene: TRBV5-4; clone size: -; CDR3 protein: CASSLMGLEQYF
D gene: TRBD2; V gene: TRBV10-1; clone size: -; CDR3 protein: CASSESGAGYTDTQYF
D gene: TRBD2; V gene: TRBV10-3; clone size: -; CDR3 protein: CAISRLAGYNEQFF
D gene: -; V gene: TRBV14; clone size: few; CDR3 protein: CASSRDSTQPQHF
D gene: -; V gene: TRBV21-1; clone size: once; CDR3 protein: CASSRDRGPAYEQYF
D gene: -; V gene: TRBV7-2; clone size: -; CDR3 protein: CASSFDRRGETQYF
D gene: TRBD1; V gene: TRBV18; clone size: few; CDR3 protein: CASSPLGQRGEKLFF
D gene: TRBD1; V gene: TRBV11-3; clone size: -; CDR3 protein: CASSGRGPGNTIYF
D gene: -; V gene: TRBV10-3; clone size: -; CDR3 protein: CAISGHGGKLFF